This T cell receptor beta chain emerged from a study of blood T cell repertoires in COVID-19. Across the study: Collection of acute and convalescent COVID-19 samples took place in the United States, Italy and Spain. Sample material is recorded as cDNA or gDNA derived from T cells, B-cell-depleted T cells, or PBMCs.

The CDR3 is 14 residues long. V was shortened by 7 bases and J by 1 base, with 13 bases between the two germline ends. Germline values: CDR1 SGHTA, CDR2 FQGNSA. Measured with immunoSEQ multiplex PCR; TCRdb has only the in-frame clones, and not every one. The sample holds around 180,000 clones, 88% seen once. The sample consisted of peripheral blood. This sequence joins TRBV7-2 and TRBJ2-5; D perhaps matches TRBD1 (6 bases). This clonotype was sampled from a man aged 55 to 70 with acute or convalescent COVID-19. CDR3 in amino acids: CASNDRGGQETQYF. Here the CDR3 DNA reads TGTGCCAGCAACGACAGAGGGGGCCAAGAGACCCAGTACTTC.